The clone carrying this T cell receptor beta chain was detected many times. What it recognizes is unknown. This CDR3 contains 14 residues. The V end lost 2 bases, the J end lost 1 base, and 8 bases lay between the germline ends. These data originate in a study of neurological immune-mediated disorders. A single run covered 15-18 subjects with over 190 million TCR-beta sequences. TCRdb re-called the 5' RACE reads with MiXCR, one entry per CDR3 protein. The sample lists about 60,000 distinct CDR3 sequences; around 10% were seen once. Findings of the study overall: HTLV-1-associated myelopathy ranked highest for TCR clonal expansion and multiple sclerosis lowest, beneath healthy controls.

This sample's time point: longitudinal time-point 1 (baseline). From 2 million PBMCs stored at -80 C, the unsorted libraries were generated. The sample taken for sequencing was PBMCs. The TCR comes from a male donor with HTLV-1-associated myelopathy (HAM/TSP). V usage is TRBV12-3 or TRBV12-4 and J usage is TRBJ1-1; D is possibly TRBD1 (5 bases). The CDR3 sequence is CASSLSGGNTEAFF. CDR3 nucleotides: TGTGCCAGCAGTTTATCCGGGGGGAACACTGAAGCTTTCTTT.